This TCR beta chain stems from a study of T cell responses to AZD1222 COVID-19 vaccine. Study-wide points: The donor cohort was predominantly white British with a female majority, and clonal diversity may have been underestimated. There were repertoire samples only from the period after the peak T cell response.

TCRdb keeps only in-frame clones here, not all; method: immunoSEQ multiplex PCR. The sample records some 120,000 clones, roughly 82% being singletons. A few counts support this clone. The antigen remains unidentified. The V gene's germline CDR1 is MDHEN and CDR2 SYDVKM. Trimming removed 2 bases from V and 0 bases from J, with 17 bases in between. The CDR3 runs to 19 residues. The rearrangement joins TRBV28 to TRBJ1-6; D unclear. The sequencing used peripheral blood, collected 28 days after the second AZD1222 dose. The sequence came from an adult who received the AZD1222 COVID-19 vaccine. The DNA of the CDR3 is TGTGCCAGCAGTTTACTCCCCTGGGGTGAGAGCTCCTATAATTCACCCCTCCACTTT. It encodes CASSLLPWGESSYNSPLHF.